This T cell receptor beta chain was identified in a study of regulatory T cells in long-lasting Graves disease. This sample's time point: newly diagnosed GD, antithyroid drugs for less than 3 months. There was RNA extracted from PBMCs, and the TCR library was made from it. Per the germline V gene, CDR1 is SNHLY and CDR2 is FYNNEI. Trimming pared 6 bases from V and 12 bases from J, leaving 11 bases between. The CDR3 is made up of 11 amino acids. CDR3-region Arm-PCR and iRepertoire HTBI primers produced the TCR beta libraries. One entry per CDR3 protein results from TCRdb running MiXCR on the multiplex PCR reads. Of hundreds of thousands of distinct CDR3 sequences listed, roughly 16% are singletons. This clonotype was recorded at least ten times. What it binds is unknown. General study points: In persistent patients, shared public clonotypes (over 2,500) outnumbered those in new patients (roughly 1,000).

The same sample was also used in a study of T cells in Graves' hyperthyroidism and ophthalmopathy.

The genes are TRBV2 and TRBJ1-4; D gene uncertain. This receptor was identified in a woman in her 30s with Graves disease. This specimen consisted of peripheral blood mononuclear cells (PBMCs), obtained at new diagnosis, from a patient treated with antithyroid drugs. In DNA, the CDR3 is TGTGCCAGCAGATCCTTGGAGGAACTGTTTTTT. The encoded protein is CASRSLEELFF.